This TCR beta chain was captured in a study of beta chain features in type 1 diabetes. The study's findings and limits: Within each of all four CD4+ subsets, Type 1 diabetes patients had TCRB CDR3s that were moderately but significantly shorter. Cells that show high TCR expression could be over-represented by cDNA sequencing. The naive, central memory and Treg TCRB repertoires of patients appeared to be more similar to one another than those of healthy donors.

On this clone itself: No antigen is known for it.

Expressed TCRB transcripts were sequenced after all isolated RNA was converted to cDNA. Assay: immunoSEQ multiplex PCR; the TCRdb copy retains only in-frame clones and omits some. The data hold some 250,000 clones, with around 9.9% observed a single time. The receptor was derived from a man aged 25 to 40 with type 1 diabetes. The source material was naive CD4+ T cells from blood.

Here the CDR3 reads CASSYGRFGSPLHF. CDR3 bases: TGTGCCAGCAGTTATGGCAGGTTCGGATCACCCCTCCACTTT. V and J are TRBV6-5 and TRBJ1-6, with D hard to call. This CDR3 is built from 14 residues. V lost 3 bases to trimming and J lost 10 bases, with 13 bases between them. Germline-derived CDR1 and CDR2 are MNHEY and SVGAGI.